Given below is one TCR beta chain in context. The antigen remains undetermined. The sample originates from a study of T cell responses to AZD1222 COVID-19 vaccine. Data came from immunoSEQ multiplex PCR; TCRdb stores just in-frame clones and leaves some out. The profile shows about 160,000 clones, about 90% of them singletons. General study findings and limits: Reports say nearly half of spike-specific TCRs go after unmutated variant regions. At 160-218 and 743-854, vaccine-associated CD4 TCRs were dominant, and they spanned spike.

The ends were cut back, 1 base at V and 5 bases at J, with 8 bases in the middle. This CDR3 is built from 14 residues. In germline, CDR1 is SEHNR, CDR2 FQNEAQ (reference sequence). The gene calls are TRBV7-9 and TRBJ1-4; D gene ambiguous. The source material was peripheral blood, sampled on day 0 of MenACWY control vaccination. This TCR was recovered from an adult in good health. CDR3 protein: CASSLDLGNEKLFF. DNA of the CDR3: TGTGCCAGCAGCTTAGACTTGGGAAATGAAAAACTGTTTTTT.